The clone carrying this T cell receptor (beta chain) was seen at least ten times. No antigen is known for it. The CDR3 is made up of 13 amino acids. The V and J ends lost 6 bases and 4 bases respectively, with 12 bases between them. Germline CDR1 MDHEN, CDR2 SYDVKM. This record belongs to a study of regulatory T cells in long-lasting Graves disease. The wider study: For a period under 3 months, newly diagnosed Graves' patients had taken antithyroid drugs.

Time point in this sample: newly diagnosed GD, antithyroid drugs for less than 3 months. After RNA was extracted from PBMCs, the TCR library was made from it. Patients hailed from an endocrinology department in Xi'an, China. Researchers made TCR beta libraries by using iRepertoire HTBI primers and running Arm-PCR on CDR3 regions. MiXCR was run by TCRdb on the multiplex PCR reads, yielding one entry per CDR3 protein. Of 500,000 or so distinct CDR3 sequences in the sample, about 16% are singletons; the top ten hold around 25%. Study-wide points: Investigators studied peripheral blood only, not thyroid tissue.

A further study also used this sample, focusing on T cells in Graves' hyperthyroidism and ophthalmopathy. That work contributes: The primer set for the first-round RT-PCR of the TCR CDR3 was HTBI.

The rearrangement uses TRBV28 and TRBJ1-2, with D tentatively TRBD1 (5 bases). This receptor was identified in a woman in her forties or fifties with Graves disease. Sequences were derived from peripheral blood mononuclear cells (PBMCs), sampled at new diagnosis, from a patient treated with antithyroid drugs. The DNA for the CDR3 is TGTGCCAGCAGACAGACAGTCCTCTATGGCTACACCTTC. Residues: CASRQTVLYGYTF.